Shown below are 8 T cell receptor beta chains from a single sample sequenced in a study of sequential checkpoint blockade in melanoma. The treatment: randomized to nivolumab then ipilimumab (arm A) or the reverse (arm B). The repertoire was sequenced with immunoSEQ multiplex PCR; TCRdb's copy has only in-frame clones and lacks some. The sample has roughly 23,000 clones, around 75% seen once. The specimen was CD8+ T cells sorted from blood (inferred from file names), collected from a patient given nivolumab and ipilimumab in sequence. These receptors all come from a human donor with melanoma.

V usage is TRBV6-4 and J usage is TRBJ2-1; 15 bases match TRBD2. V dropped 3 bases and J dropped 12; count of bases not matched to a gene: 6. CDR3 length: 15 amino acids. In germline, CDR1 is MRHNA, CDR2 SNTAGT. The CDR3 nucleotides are TGTGCCAGCAGTGATAACCCGGGACTAGCGGGGGGGCAGTTCTTC. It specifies CASSDNPGLAGGQFF.

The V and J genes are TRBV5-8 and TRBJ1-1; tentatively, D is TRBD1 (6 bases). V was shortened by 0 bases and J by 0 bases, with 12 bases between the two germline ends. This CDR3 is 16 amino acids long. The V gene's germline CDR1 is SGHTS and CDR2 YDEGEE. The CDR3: CASSLERDNLNTEAFF. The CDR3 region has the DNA TGTGCCAGCAGCTTGGAGCGGGACAACCTGAACACTGAAGCTTTCTTT.

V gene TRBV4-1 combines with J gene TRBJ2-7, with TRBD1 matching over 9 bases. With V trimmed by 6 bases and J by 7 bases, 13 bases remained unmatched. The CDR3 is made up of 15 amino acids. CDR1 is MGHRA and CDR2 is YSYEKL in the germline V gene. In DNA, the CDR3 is TGCGCCAGCAGGAGGGCTCCGGGACAGGGAGGGGAGCAGTACTTC. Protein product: CASRRAPGQGGEQYF.

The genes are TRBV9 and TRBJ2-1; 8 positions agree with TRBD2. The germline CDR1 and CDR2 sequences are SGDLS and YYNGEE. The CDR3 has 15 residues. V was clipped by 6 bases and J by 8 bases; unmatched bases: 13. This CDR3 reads CASTSFGGALHEQFF. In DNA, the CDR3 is TGTGCCAGCACCTCCTTCGGGGGGGCCCTCCATGAGCAGTTCTTC.

CDR3 in amino acids: CSVEDPGGQGWGEQYF. DNA for the CDR3: TGCAGCGTTGAAGACCCGGGGGGACAGGGGTGGGGCGAGCAGTACTTC. The rearrangement uses TRBV29-1 and TRBJ2-7, with 10 nucleotides matching TRBD1. The germline V gene has CDR1 SQVTM and CDR2 ANQGSEA. J lost 6 bases, V lost 0 bases, and 11 bases had no gene match. CDR3 length equals 16 residues.

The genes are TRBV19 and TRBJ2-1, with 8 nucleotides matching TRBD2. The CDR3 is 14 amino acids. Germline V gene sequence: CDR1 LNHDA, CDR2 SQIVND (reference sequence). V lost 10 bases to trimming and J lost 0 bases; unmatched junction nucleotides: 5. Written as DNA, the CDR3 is TGTGCCACTACGGGGGGGATCTCCTACAATGAGCAGTTCTTC. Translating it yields CATTGGISYNEQFF.

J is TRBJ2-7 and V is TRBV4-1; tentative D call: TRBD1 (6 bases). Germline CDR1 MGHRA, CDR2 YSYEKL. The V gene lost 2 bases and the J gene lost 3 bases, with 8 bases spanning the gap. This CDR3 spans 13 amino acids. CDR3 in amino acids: CASSQQGNYEQYF. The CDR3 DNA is TGCGCCAGCAGCCAACAGGGGAACTACGAGCAGTACTTC.

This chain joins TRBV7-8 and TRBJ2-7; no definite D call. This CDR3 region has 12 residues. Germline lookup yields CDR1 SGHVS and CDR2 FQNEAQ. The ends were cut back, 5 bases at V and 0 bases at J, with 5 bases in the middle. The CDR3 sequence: CASSLVSYEQYF. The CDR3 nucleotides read TGTGCCAGCAGCCTCGTCTCCTACGAGCAGTACTTC.